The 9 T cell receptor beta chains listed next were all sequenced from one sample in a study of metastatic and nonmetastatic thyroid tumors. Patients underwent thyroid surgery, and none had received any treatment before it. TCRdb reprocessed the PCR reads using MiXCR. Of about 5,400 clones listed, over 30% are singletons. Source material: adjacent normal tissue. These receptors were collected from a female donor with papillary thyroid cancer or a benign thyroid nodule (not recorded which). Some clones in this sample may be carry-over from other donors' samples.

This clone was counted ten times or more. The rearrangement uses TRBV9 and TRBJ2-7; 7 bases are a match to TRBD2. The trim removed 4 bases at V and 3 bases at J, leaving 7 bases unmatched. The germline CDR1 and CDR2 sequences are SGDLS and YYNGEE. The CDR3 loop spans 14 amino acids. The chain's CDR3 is CASSPRTSDYEQYF. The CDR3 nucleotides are TGTGCCAGCAGCCCTCGGACTAGTGACTACGAGCAGTACTTC.

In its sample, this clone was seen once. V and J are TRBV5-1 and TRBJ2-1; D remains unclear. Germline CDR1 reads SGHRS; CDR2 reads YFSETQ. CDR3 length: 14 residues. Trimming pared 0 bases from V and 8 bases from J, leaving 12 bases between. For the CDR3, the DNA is TGCGCCAGCAGCTTGGGTGGGATAGGTGATGAGCAGTTCTTC. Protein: CASSLGGIGDEQFF.

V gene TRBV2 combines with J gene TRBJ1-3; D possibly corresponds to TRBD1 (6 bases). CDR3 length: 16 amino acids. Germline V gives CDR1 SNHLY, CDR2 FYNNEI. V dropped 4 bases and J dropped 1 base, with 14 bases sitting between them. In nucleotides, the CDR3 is TGTGCCAGCAGTGGCTTCGGACAGTCATCTGGAAACACCATATATTTT. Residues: CASSGFGQSSGNTIYF. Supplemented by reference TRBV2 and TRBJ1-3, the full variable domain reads EPEVTQTPSHQVTQMGQEVILRCVPISNHLYFYWYRQILGQKVEFLVSFYNNEISEKSEIFDDQFSVERPDGSNFTLKIRSTKLEDSAMYFCASSGFGQSSGNTIYFGEGSWLTVV.

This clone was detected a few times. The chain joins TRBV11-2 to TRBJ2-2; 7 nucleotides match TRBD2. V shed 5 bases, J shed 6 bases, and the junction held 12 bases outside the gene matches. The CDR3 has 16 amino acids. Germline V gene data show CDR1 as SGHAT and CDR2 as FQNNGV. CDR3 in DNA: TGTGCCAGCAGCCACACGACTAGCTCGGGTTCCGGGGAGCTGTTTTTT. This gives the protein CASSHTTSSGSGELFF.

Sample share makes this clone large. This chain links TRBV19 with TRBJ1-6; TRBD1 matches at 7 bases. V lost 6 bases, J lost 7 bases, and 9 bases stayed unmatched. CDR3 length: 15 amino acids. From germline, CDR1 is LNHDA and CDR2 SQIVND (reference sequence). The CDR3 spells CASRVVGTENSPLHF. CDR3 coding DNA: TGTGCCAGTAGAGTAGTAGGGACAGAGAATTCACCCCTCCACTTT.

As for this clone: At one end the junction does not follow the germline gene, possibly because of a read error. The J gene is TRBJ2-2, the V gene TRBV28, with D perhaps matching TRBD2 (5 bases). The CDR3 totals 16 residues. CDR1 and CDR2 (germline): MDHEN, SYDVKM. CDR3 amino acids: CASSRGDVPDTGELFF. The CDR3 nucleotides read TGTGCCAGCAGCCGGGGAGACGTGCCAGACACCGGAGAGCTGTTTTTT.

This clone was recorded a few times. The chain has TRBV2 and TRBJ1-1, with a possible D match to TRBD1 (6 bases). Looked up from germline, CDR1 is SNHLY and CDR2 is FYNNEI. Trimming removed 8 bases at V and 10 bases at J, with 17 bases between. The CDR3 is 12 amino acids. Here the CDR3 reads CASLSGALGAFF. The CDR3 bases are TGTGCCAGCTTGTCAGGGGCCCTGGGAGCTTTCTTT.

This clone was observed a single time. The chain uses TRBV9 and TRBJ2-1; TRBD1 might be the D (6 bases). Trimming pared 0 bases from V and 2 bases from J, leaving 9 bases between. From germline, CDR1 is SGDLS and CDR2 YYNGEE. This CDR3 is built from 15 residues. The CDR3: CASSVAGDPYNEQFF. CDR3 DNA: TGTGCCAGCAGCGTAGCAGGGGACCCCTACAATGAGCAGTTCTTC.

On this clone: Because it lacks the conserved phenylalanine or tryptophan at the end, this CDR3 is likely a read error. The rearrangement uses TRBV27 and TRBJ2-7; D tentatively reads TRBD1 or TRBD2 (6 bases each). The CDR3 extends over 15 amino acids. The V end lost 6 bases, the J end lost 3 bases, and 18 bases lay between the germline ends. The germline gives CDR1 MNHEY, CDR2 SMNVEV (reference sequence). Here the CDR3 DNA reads TGTGCCAGCAGATTAGGAGGGACATGGGACTACGAGCAGTACTTA. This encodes CASRLGGTWDYEQYL.